Listed below are T cell receptor beta chains from one sample, sequenced in a study of long-term antiretroviral therapy in people with HIV. The method was immunoSEQ multiplex PCR; TCRdb's version includes in-frame clones alone and lacks a portion of them. The sample includes 20,000 or so clones, 80% to 85% of them seen just once. The sequencing here drew on unsorted PBMCs, taken 0.1 years before starting antiretroviral therapy. The receptor source for this set is a man aged 35-49 years with HIV. Both conserved end residues are part of each CDR3. A D gene is named only where the DNA matches it firmly. Only some rows state a clone size, as once, few, many or a class for expanded clones.

>.|TRBJ2-3|TRBV7-2|.
CASSTKSSVTDTQYF
TGTGCCAGCAGCACGAAGTCGAGTGTGACAGATACGCAGTATTTT
>.|TRBJ2-7|TRBV21-1|.
CASSYRGSSWYEQYF
TGTGCCAGCAGCTACAGGGGGTCAAGTTGGTACGAGCAGTACTTC
>TRBD2|TRBJ2-1|TRBV7-6|.
CASSSGTSGTNEQFF
TGTGCCAGCAGCTCCGGGACTAGCGGGACAAATGAGCAGTTCTTC
>.|TRBJ2-3|TRBV2|.
CASGSDTQYF
TGTGCCAGCGGATCAGATACGCAGTATTTT
>TRBD2|TRBJ2-7|TRBV4-3|once
CASSQFAGGAQYF
TGCGCCAGCAGCCAATTCGCGGGAGGCGCTCAGTACTTC
>TRBD1|TRBJ1-2|TRBV19|.
CASKGTGGLNYGYTF
TGTGCCAGTAAAGGGACAGGGGGTCTTAACTATGGCTACACCTTC
>TRBD1|TRBJ2-5|TRBV5-1|few
CASSMDRPSQETQYF
TGCGCCAGCAGCATGGACAGGCCCAGCCAAGAGACCCAGTACTTC
>.|TRBJ2-1|TRBV4-3|.
CASSQDAGFSYNEQFF
TGCGCCAGCAGCCAAGACGCAGGCTTCTCCTACAATGAGCAGTTCTTC
>TRBD2|TRBJ2-1|TRBV7-9|.
CASSPSVGSGGEQFF
TGTGCCAGCAGCCCTAGTGTGGGTAGCGGGGGAGAGCAGTTCTTC
>.|TRBJ2-1|TRBV10-2|.
CASSVLAVSSPPLGYNEQFF
TGCGCCAGCAGTGTTCTGGCGGTCTCATCTCCCCCTCTAGGCTACAATGAGCAGTTCTTC
>.|TRBJ2-7|TRBV5-1|few
CASSLRDPASLREQYF
TGCGCCAGCAGCTTGAGGGATCCCGCCTCGCTCCGCGAGCAGTACTTC
>TRBD2|TRBJ2-4|TRBV7-2|.
CASSPGLADIQYF
TGTGCCAGCAGCCCGGGACTAGCCGACATTCAGTACTTC
>.|TRBJ2-7|TRBV7-9|few
CASSRGTETYEQYF
TGTGCCAGCAGCCGTGGAACGGAGACCTACGAGCAGTACTTC
>TRBD2|TRBJ2-3|TRBV5-1|few
CASSFASSGGLSDTQYF
TGCGCCAGCAGCTTCGCCTCTAGCGGGGGGCTTTCGGATACGCAGTATTTT
>TRBD1|TRBJ2-7|TRBV7-2|.
CASSSTGGIGEQYF
TGTGCCAGCAGCTCGACAGGGGGCATAGGCGAGCAGTACTTC
>.|TRBJ2-3|TRBV19|large
CASGLAGSTDTQYF
TGTGCCAGTGGGCTGGCGGGGAGCACAGATACGCAGTATTTT
>.|TRBJ2-7|TRBV5-1|.
CASSLGLGAGDEQYF
TGCGCCAGCAGCTTGGGTTTGGGTGCCGGTGACGAGCAGTACTTC
>.|TRBJ1-6|TRBV7-9|few
CASSLFGGGDNSPLHF
TGTGCCAGCAGCTTATTCGGGGGTGGGGATAATTCACCCCTCCACTTT
>TRBD1|TRBJ2-3|TRBV4-3|.
CASSQRTGRTDTQYF
TGCGCCAGCAGCCAACGGACAGGGAGAACAGATACGCAGTATTTT
>.|TRBJ1-1|TRBV18|.
CASSPGNRVDTEAFF
TGTGCCAGCTCACCAGGGAACCGGGTAGACACTGAAGCTTTCTTT
>.|TRBJ2-5|TRBV11-2|.
CASSLAAGGETQYF
TGTGCCAGCAGCTTAGCGGCAGGCGGAGAGACCCAGTACTTC
>.|TRBJ1-2|TRBV19|.
CASSITGLPNYGYTF
TGTGCCAGTAGTATAACTGGACTGCCGAACTATGGCTACACCTTC
>.|TRBJ1-2|TRBV9|.
CASSRSPPGTRDYGYTF
TGTGCCAGCAGCCGCTCACCACCAGGGACGCGGGACTATGGCTACACCTTC
>.|TRBJ2-2|TRBV27|.
CASSPLGALNTGELFF
TGTGCCAGCAGTCCTTTAGGGGCCCTGAACACCGGGGAGCTGTTTTTT
>TRBD2|TRBJ2-7|TRBV28|.
CASSGGSSYEQYF
TGTGCCAGCAGCGGGGGGTCCTCCTACGAGCAGTACTTC
>.|TRBJ1-2|TRBV19|.
CASSPGLAYGYTF
TGTGCCAGTAGTCCAGGGCTCGCTTATGGCTACACCTTC
>.|TRBJ2-5|TRBV7-3|.
CASSLSGGIETQYF
TGTGCCAGCAGCTTATCCGGCGGAATCGAGACCCAGTACTTC
>.|TRBJ2-2|TRBV9|.
CASSVPGPELFF
TGTGCCAGCAGCGTTCCGGGGCCGGAGCTGTTTTTT
>.|TRBJ2-7|TRBV30|.
CAWSPPTDYEQYF
TGTGCCTGGAGCCCCCCGACAGACTACGAGCAGTACTTC
>.|TRBJ2-2|TRBV9|few
CASSVGGANTGELFF
TGTGCCAGCAGCGTAGGGGGAGCGAACACCGGGGAGCTGTTTTTT
>TRBD1|TRBJ1-2|TRBV11-2|.
CASYGTDLYGYTF
TGTGCCAGCTATGGGACAGACTTATATGGCTACACCTTC
>TRBD2|TRBJ2-1|TRBV15|.
CATSRDPIGTSGGQEQFF
TGTGCCACCAGCAGAGATCCAATTGGGACTAGCGGAGGGCAGGAGCAGTTCTTC
>TRBD2|TRBJ2-5|TRBV15|.
CATSRDRGGGETQYF
TGTGCCACCAGCAGAGATCGAGGCGGGGGTGAGACCCAGTACTTC
>.|TRBJ2-7|TRBV7-9|.
CASSLVSDSYEQYF
TGTGCCAGCAGCTTAGTGTCGGATTCCTACGAGCAGTACTTC
>.|TRBJ2-2|TRBV7-2|.
CASSPDTLNTGELFF
TGTGCCAGCAGCCCGGACACCTTGAACACCGGGGAGCTGTTTTTT